The 16 T cell receptor beta chains below all came from one sample that was sequenced in a study of blood T cell repertoires in COVID-19. Repertoires were generated with immunoSEQ multiplex PCR, while TCRdb's copy carries only in-frame clones and drops some. Counted here are about 300,000 clones, approximately 85% occurring once; the ten biggest clones make up about an eighth. The specimen sequenced was peripheral blood. These receptors came from a human donor in a cohort sampled during active COVID-19.

The chain uses TRBV28 and TRBJ1-5; a weak D match, TRBD1 (6 bases). The V end lost 7 bases, the J end lost 7 bases, and 11 bases lay between the germline ends. The CDR3 totals 12 residues. Germline lookup yields CDR1 MDHEN and CDR2 SYDVKM. CDR3 DNA: TGTGCCAGCACAGGGGTTGGGCAGCCCCAGCATTTT. Translated, it gives CASTGVGQPQHF.

The rearrangement links TRBV12-3 or TRBV12-4 to TRBJ1-4, with 8 nucleotides matching TRBD1. With V trimmed by 5 bases and J by 10 bases, 6 bases remained unmatched. There are 13 residues in the CDR3. The CDR3 spells CASSPGGLVKLFF. For the CDR3, the DNA is TGTGCCAGCAGTCCAGGGGGCCTAGTAAAACTGTTTTTT.

The genes are TRBV18 and TRBJ2-7, with D possibly matching TRBD2 (5 bases). There are 14 residues in the CDR3. Between the trimmed V and J ends, which lost 0 bases and 7 bases, there was a span of 13 bases. Germline lookup yields CDR1 KGHSH and CDR2 LQKENI. CDR3 loop: CASSPPTTSREQYF. In nucleotides, the CDR3 is TGTGCCAGCTCACCACCGACTACCTCCCGGGAGCAGTACTTC.

This chain connects TRBV18 to TRBJ2-2, with a tentative D call TRBD2 (6 bases). V lost 2 bases, J lost 15 bases, and 19 bases lay in between. The CDR3 covers 14 residues. Germline V gene lookup returns CDR1 KGHSH and CDR2 LQKENI. The CDR3 region is CASSPIQEGGMMFF. CDR3 sequence (DNA): TGTGCCAGCTCACCAATTCAGGAAGGAGGGATGATGTTTTTT.

A single count supports this clone. The CDR3 nucleotides are TGTGCCAGCAGTATACAGGGTTCTTCCGAGCAGTACTTC. Translated, it gives CASSIQGSSEQYF. V gene TRBV27 combines with J gene TRBJ2-7, with D tentatively TRBD1 (6 bases). Deletions cut 5 bases from V and 6 bases from J, with 14 bases between. The length of the CDR3 is 13 residues. Germline loops: CDR1 MNHEY, CDR2 SMNVEV (reference sequence).

This chain uses TRBV4-3 with TRBJ2-1; D is uncertain. Germline CDR1 reads LGHNA; CDR2 reads YSLEER. The CDR3 runs to 14 residues. Trimming removed 0 bases at V and 9 bases at J, with 12 bases between. CDR3 protein: CASSQERRLSEQFF. DNA for the CDR3: TGCGCCAGCAGCCAAGAGCGGCGGCTCTCTGAGCAGTTCTTC.

The J gene is TRBJ1-5, the V gene TRBV10-2; D call uncertain. There are 14 residues in the CDR3. V gave up 3 bases and J gave up 7 bases, with 13 bases separating them. Germline CDR1 WSHSY, CDR2 SAAADI. CDR3 amino acids: CASSDWRINQPQHF. CDR3 bases: TGCGCCAGCAGTGATTGGAGAATCAACCAGCCCCAGCATTTT.

V usage is TRBV3-1 (or the pseudogene TRBV3-2) and J usage is TRBJ2-7; D may be TRBD1 (6 bases). Trimming pared 1 base from V and 5 bases from J, leaving 15 bases between. The CDR3 is made up of 15 amino acids. CDR1 LGHDT and CDR2 YNNKEL come from the germline V gene (reference sequence). The CDR3 region is CASSQGYRAYHEQYF. The CDR3 nucleotides are TGTGCCAGCAGCCAAGGTTACAGGGCTTACCACGAGCAGTACTTC.

The rearrangement joins TRBV6-5 to TRBJ2-3; TRBD2 aligns across 7 bases. This CDR3 contains 13 residues. The ends lost 6 bases at V and 0 bases at J; junction bases unmatched: 0. Germline CDR1 and CDR2: MNHEY and SVGAGI. The DNA for the CDR3 is TGTGCCAGCAGAGCGGGAAGCACAGATACGCAGTATTTT. Its protein product is CASRAGSTDTQYF.

The chain has TRBV6-5 and TRBJ2-1, with 14 bases matching TRBD2. CDR3 length: 14 amino acids. Germline CDR1 reads MNHEY; CDR2 reads SVGAGI. V trimming: 5 bases; J trimming: 10 bases; junction bases outside the gene matches: 4. As DNA, the CDR3 is TGTGCCAGCAGTCGGGGACTAGCGGGAGAGGAGCAGTTCTTC. It translates to CASSRGLAGEEQFF.

The chain employs TRBV11-2 and TRBJ1-5, with D perhaps matching TRBD1 (5 bases). Between the trimmed V and J ends, which lost 4 bases and 6 bases, there was a span of 7 bases. CDR3 size: 12 residues. The germline V gene has CDR1 SGHAT and CDR2 FQNNGV. The chain's CDR3 is CASSSQGQPQHF. The CDR3 DNA reads TGTGCCAGCAGCTCTCAGGGTCAGCCCCAGCATTTT.

J is TRBJ2-1 and V is TRBV25-1; D gene ambiguous. The CDR3 is 13 residues long. The ends were cut back, 3 bases at V and 12 bases at J, with 15 bases in the middle. In germline, CDR1 is MGHDK, CDR2 SYGVNS. CDR3 in DNA: TGTGCCAGCAGTGACGATCTAGTCGTTGGGCAGTTCTTC. Protein: CASSDDLVVGQFF.

This clone was seen at least ten times. The rearrangement joins TRBV28 to TRBJ1-2; no clear D gene. Germline V gene lookup returns CDR1 MDHEN and CDR2 SYDVKM. V gave up 2 bases and J gave up 1 base, with 5 bases separating them. The CDR3 extends over 13 amino acids. The CDR3 region is CASSLGDNYGYTF. The CDR3 region has the DNA TGTGCCAGCAGTTTAGGAGATAACTATGGCTACACCTTC.

The chain recombines TRBV6-1 with TRBJ2-1, with 7 bases matching TRBD2. The germline V gene encodes CDR1 MNHNS and CDR2 SASEGT. The CDR3 runs 16 residues. Trimming at V came to 0 bases and at J to 10 bases, leaving 12 bases not matched to a gene. This CDR3 reads CASSEAWLAALGEQFF. In DNA, the CDR3 is TGTGCCAGCAGTGAAGCTTGGCTAGCGGCCTTAGGAGAGCAGTTCTTC.

This clone was recorded a few times. Here the CDR3 reads CATSRPSQGHANTEAFF. DNA of the CDR3: TGTGCCACCAGCAGACCCTCACAGGGACATGCAAACACTGAAGCTTTCTTT. V usage is TRBV15 and J usage is TRBJ1-1; perhaps TRBD1 as D (6 bases). There are 17 residues in the CDR3. Germline lookup yields CDR1 LNHNV and CDR2 YYDKDF (reference sequence). With 2 bases removed from V and 2 bases from J, the gap between germline ends came to 18 bases.

The chain employs TRBV5-1 and TRBJ2-2; tentatively, D is TRBD2 (5 bases). The CDR3 runs to 16 residues. V lost 0 bases, J lost 1 base, and 10 bases lay in between. CDR1 and CDR2 (germline): SGHRS, YFSETQ. This CDR3 is CASSLESGKNTGELFF. CDR3 sequence (DNA): TGCGCCAGCAGCTTGGAGTCCGGGAAGAACACCGGGGAGCTGTTTTTT.